This entry lists 12 T cell receptor beta chains sequenced from one sample in a study of blood T cells in healthy people across ages (dated by TCRdb to 2015 to 2017). Receptor libraries were prepared by 5' RACE. Sequencing used an Illumina HiSeq 2500. The second PCR ran for roughly 7 to 12 cycles and used a J-beta primer mix along with a sample-barcoded 5' primer. The public sequencing data were trimmed at Q25 with fastp and processed into clonotypes with MiXCR by TCRdb, which kept only in-frame beta chains. Each entry is one CDR3 protein sequence, shown with its most common DNA and genes. This sample gives approximately 1.5 million distinct CDR3 sequences in total; about 31% of them show up just once. The ten top clones hold about 10% of the sample. The sample was blood. These receptor sequences come from a woman under 40 in good health.

This rearrangement joins TRBV28 to TRBJ2-5, with D perhaps matching TRBD2 (7 bases). The CDR3 totals 13 residues. The germline V gene has CDR1 MDHEN and CDR2 SYDVKM. Trimming left V 6 bases short and J 3 bases short, with 11 bases between. Here the CDR3 reads CASRGRGKETQYF. CDR3 in DNA: TGTGCCAGCAGGGGGAGGGGGAAAGAGACCCAGTACTTC.

This clonotype came up a few times. The chain employs TRBV7-2 and TRBJ2-1; possible D gene TRBD2, 6 bases. Per the germline V gene, CDR1 is SGHTA and CDR2 is FQGNSA. This CDR3 has 15 amino acids. The V end lost 1 base, the J end lost 5 bases, and 12 bases lay between the germline ends. The CDR3 DNA sequence: TGTGCCAGCAGCTTAGAGGCGGGGTCACACAATGAGCAGTTCTTC. Protein sequence: CASSLEAGSHNEQFF.

The chain carries TRBV29-1 and TRBJ2-1; D may be TRBD2 (6 bases). Germline V gene sequence: CDR1 SQVTM, CDR2 ANQGSEA. The germline V and J ends were trimmed by 2 bases and 6 bases, with 11 bases remaining between them. This CDR3 is 13 amino acids long. CDR3 in amino acids: CSVELPSVNEQFF. The CDR3 DNA sequence: TGCAGCGTTGAATTGCCTAGCGTCAATGAGCAGTTCTTC.

Only a few counts were recorded for this clonotype. The chain uses TRBV7-2 and TRBJ2-5; the match to TRBD1 covers 9 bases. This CDR3 comprises 14 residues. Trimming removed 7 bases from V and 5 bases from J; junction bases left unmatched: 8. CDR1 and CDR2 (germline): SGHTA, FQGNSA. CDR3 sequence reads: CASTWDRAVETQYF. The CDR3 DNA sequence: TGTGCCAGCACTTGGGACAGGGCGGTGGAGACCCAGTACTTC.

This clonotype was seen more than once but under ten times. This sequence joins TRBV12-3 or TRBV12-4 and TRBJ2-1, with 11 bases fitting TRBD2. Losses at the gene ends were 0 bases for V and 4 bases for J; bases not matched to a gene: 2. The CDR3 length is 16 residues. CDR3 in DNA: TGTGCCAGCAGTTTAGCTCCTAGCGGGGGGTACAATGAGCAGTTCTTC. It translates to CASSLAPSGGYNEQFF.

The chain is built from TRBV7-6 and TRBJ2-7, with 9 positions matching TRBD2. This CDR3 spans 18 amino acids. Germline lookup yields CDR1 SGHVS and CDR2 FNYEAQ. Losses at the gene ends were 2 bases for V and 4 bases for J; bases not matched to a gene: 15. CDR3 sequence (DNA): TGTGCCAGCAGCTTATTGGGTTCGGGTAGCGGGAGTCGGTACGAGCAGTACTTC. It specifies CASSLLGSGSGSRYEQYF.

The V and J genes are TRBV29-1 and TRBJ1-2; D may be TRBD1 (6 bases). CDR1 SQVTM and CDR2 ANQGSEA come from the germline V gene. With 5 bases removed from V and 4 bases from J, the gap between germline ends came to 8 bases. This CDR3 contains 11 residues. This CDR3 is CSVRDTYGYTF. The CDR3 DNA reads as TGCAGCGTTCGGGACACCTATGGCTACACCTTC.

This clonotype was counted only a few times. This rearrangement joins TRBV28 to TRBJ2-7; a possible D gene is TRBD2 (5 bases). Germline CDR1 MDHEN, CDR2 SYDVKM. CDR3 size: 14 residues. V lost 6 bases, J lost 6 bases, and 18 bases lay in between. The CDR3 here is CASSPPGVYREQYF. CDR3 in DNA: TGTGCCAGCAGCCCCCCCGGGGTGTACCGCGAGCAGTACTTC. Full variable domain (rest looked up from reference TRBV28 and TRBJ2-7): DVKVTQSSRYLVKRTGEKVFLECVQDMDHENMFWYRQDPGLGLRLIYFSYDVKMKEKGDIPEGYSVSREKKERFSLILESASTNQTSMYLCASSPPGVYREQYFGPGTRLTVT.

The chain joins TRBV7-9 to TRBJ2-1; TRBD2 matches 11 bases. CDR1 is SEHNR and CDR2 is FQNEAQ in the germline V gene (reference sequence). Losses at the gene ends were 2 bases for V and 9 bases for J; bases not matched to a gene: 6. The CDR3 is 15 amino acids. The chain's CDR3 is CASSLNSGGGTEQFF. The CDR3 DNA sequence: TGTGCCAGCAGCTTAAATAGCGGGGGGGGCACTGAGCAGTTCTTC.

The CDR3 nucleotides are TGCAGTGCTAGGGCTACAGGTCTGCCCTACGAGCAGTTCTTC. Its translation is CSARATGLPYEQFF. The chain carries TRBV20-1 and TRBJ2-1; D is possibly TRBD1 (5 bases). The CDR3 extends over 14 amino acids. V lost 3 bases and J lost 10, with 19 bases in between. The V gene's germline CDR1 is DFQATT and CDR2 SNEGSKA (reference sequence).

This chain's CDR3 is CASGNDREGANVLTF. The CDR3 coding sequence is TGTGCCAGTGGAAATGATAGAGAGGGGGCCAACGTCCTGACTTTC. The chain combines TRBV19 with TRBJ2-6; D unclear. Trimming removed 8 bases at V and 4 bases at J, with 15 bases between. Germline V CDR1 and CDR2: LNHDA, SQIVND (reference sequence). CDR3 length: 15 residues.

This clonotype has a count of ten or more. The DNA of the CDR3 is TGCGCCAGCAGCTTGGGTGCCGGGGACTACGAGCAGTACTTC. The encoded protein is CASSLGAGDYEQYF. The chain employs TRBV5-1 and TRBJ2-7, with D possibly matching TRBD2 (5 bases). CDR3 length: 14 amino acids. Looked up from germline, CDR1 is SGHRS and CDR2 is YFSETQ. The V end was cut by 0 bases, the J end by 3 bases, with 10 bases between.